The 8 T cell receptor beta chains below come from one sample, sequenced in a study of blood T cell repertoires in COVID-19. Sequencing used immunoSEQ multiplex PCR; TCRdb keeps in-frame clones, though not all of them. The sample has some 50,000 clones; about 87% are singletons. The source material was peripheral blood. The receptors stem from a woman at least 80 years old with COVID-19, enrolled during active disease.

This chain uses TRBV5-1 with TRBJ1-4; D is possibly TRBD1 (6 bases). CDR1 is SGHRS, CDR2 YFSETQ, per germline. The ends were cut back, 2 bases at V and 0 bases at J, with 14 bases in the middle. This CDR3 is built from 17 residues. The CDR3 DNA sequence: TGCGCCAGCAGCTTTACTCCTCCAGGGGCAACTAATGAAAAACTGTTTTTT. The encoded protein is CASSFTPPGATNEKLFF.

This chain uses TRBV29-1 with TRBJ2-3; perhaps TRBD2 as D (6 bases). The CDR3 runs 13 residues. Per the germline V gene, CDR1 is SQVTM and CDR2 is ANQGSEA. The germline V and J ends were trimmed by 7 bases and 0 bases, with 11 bases remaining between them. CDR3 coding DNA: TGCAGCGCCGGGACTTCTAGCACAGATACGCAGTATTTT. Translation: CSAGTSSTDTQYF.

This chain joins TRBV19 and TRBJ1-4; D is unresolved. The V gene lost 6 bases and the J gene lost 0 bases, with 8 bases spanning the gap. Germline V lookup: CDR1 LNHDA, CDR2 SQIVND (reference sequence). This CDR3 has 14 residues. The DNA of the CDR3 is TGTGCCAGTAGACCCCCAGCAACTAATGAAAAACTGTTTTTT. It specifies CASRPPATNEKLFF.

The chain has TRBV24-1 and TRBJ2-7; 9 nucleotides match TRBD1. The CDR3 is made up of 15 amino acids. From germline, CDR1 is KGHDR and CDR2 SFDVKD. The V gene end was trimmed by 0 bases and the J gene end by 4 bases; junction bases not matched to a gene: 3. The CDR3 nucleotides read TGTGCCACCAGTGATTTGACGACAGGGGGGTACGAGCAGTACTTC. It translates to CATSDLTTGGYEQYF.

The chain joins TRBV9 to TRBJ2-4; 8 nucleotides line up with TRBD2. Germline V gives CDR1 SGDLS, CDR2 YYNGEE. The V and J ends lost 6 bases and 8 bases, in that order; junction bases with no gene match: 10. This CDR3 is built from 14 residues. CDR3 sequence: CASNGREVKDIQYF. Here the CDR3 DNA reads TGTGCCAGCAACGGGAGGGAGGTTAAGGACATTCAGTACTTC.

The rearrangement links TRBV5-1 to TRBJ1-6; D is unclear. CDR3 length equals 13 residues. V was clipped by 7 bases and J by 4 bases, with 9 bases between them. Germline V gene data show CDR1 as SGHRS and CDR2 as YFSETQ. CDR3 nucleotides: TGCGCCAGCCAGGCGAATTATAATTCACCCCTCCACTTT. It is translated as CASQANYNSPLHF. The full variable domain, in which reference TRBV5-1 and TRBJ1-6 provide the parts outside the CDR3, is KAGVTQTPRYLIKTRGQQVTLSCSPISGHRSVSWYQQTPGQGLQFLFEYFSETQRNKGNFPGRFSGRQFSNSRSEMNVSTLELGDSALYLCASQANYNSPLHFGNGTRLTVT.

The chain is built from TRBV19 and TRBJ2-1; 7 nucleotides agree with TRBD2. CDR3 length: 16 residues. V trimming: 6 bases; J trimming: 2 bases; junction bases outside the gene matches: 10. Germline V gene sequence: CDR1 LNHDA, CDR2 SQIVND (reference sequence). The CDR3 DNA follows: TGTGCCAGTAGCTTAGGGTGGGCGGGGGCCTACAATGAGCAGTTCTTC. Translation gives CASSLGWAGAYNEQFF.

The J gene is TRBJ1-2, the V gene TRBV11-2; the D gene is possibly TRBD1 (5 bases). This CDR3 spans 15 amino acids. Trimming took off 5 bases at V and 6 bases at J, with 19 bases between the two ends. Germline values: CDR1 SGHAT, CDR2 FQNNGV. The CDR3 sequence is CASSLPGWGRNGYTF. In DNA, the CDR3 is TGTGCCAGCAGCCTACCTGGCTGGGGCCGCAATGGCTACACCTTC. The variable domain in full, completed from reference TRBV11-2 and TRBJ1-2, reads EAGVAQSPRYKIIEKRQSVAFWCNPISGHATLYWYQQILGQGPKLLIQFQNNGVVDDSQLPKDRFSAERLKGVDSTLKIQPAKLEDSAVYLCASSLPGWGRNGYTFGSGTRLTVV.